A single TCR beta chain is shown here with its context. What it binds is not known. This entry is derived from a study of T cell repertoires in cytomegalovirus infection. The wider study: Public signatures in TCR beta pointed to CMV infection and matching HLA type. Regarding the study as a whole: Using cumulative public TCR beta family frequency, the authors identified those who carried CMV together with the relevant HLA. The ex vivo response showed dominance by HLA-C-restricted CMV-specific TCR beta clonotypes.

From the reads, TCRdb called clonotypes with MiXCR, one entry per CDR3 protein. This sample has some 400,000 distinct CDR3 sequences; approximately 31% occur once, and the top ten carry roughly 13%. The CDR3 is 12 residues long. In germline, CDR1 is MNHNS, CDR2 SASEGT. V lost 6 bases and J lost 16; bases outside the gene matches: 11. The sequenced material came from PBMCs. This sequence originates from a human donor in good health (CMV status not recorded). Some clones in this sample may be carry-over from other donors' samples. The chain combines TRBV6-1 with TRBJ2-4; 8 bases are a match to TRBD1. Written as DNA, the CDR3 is TGTGCCAGCAGGACCGCAGGGGGCGCTGAATACTTC. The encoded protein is CASRTAGGAEYF.